The TCR beta chain described here comes from a study of blood T cell repertoires in COVID-19. Trimming removed 4 bases from V and 7 bases from J; junction bases left unmatched: 10. From germline, CDR1 is SGHDT and CDR2 YYEEEE. This CDR3 region has 15 residues. Produced via immunoSEQ multiplex PCR; TCRdb's table is partial and in-frame only. The sample contains 15,000 or so clones, about 89% of which appear only once. The sample was peripheral blood. This sequence joins TRBV5-6 and TRBJ2-4; 8 bases agree with TRBD2. This TCR came from a woman in her seventies in a cohort sampled during active or convalescent COVID-19. The CDR3 nucleotides are TGTGCCAGCAGCATGGACGGGGGGGCGCGGAACATTCAGTACTTC. Protein sequence: CASSMDGGARNIQYF.